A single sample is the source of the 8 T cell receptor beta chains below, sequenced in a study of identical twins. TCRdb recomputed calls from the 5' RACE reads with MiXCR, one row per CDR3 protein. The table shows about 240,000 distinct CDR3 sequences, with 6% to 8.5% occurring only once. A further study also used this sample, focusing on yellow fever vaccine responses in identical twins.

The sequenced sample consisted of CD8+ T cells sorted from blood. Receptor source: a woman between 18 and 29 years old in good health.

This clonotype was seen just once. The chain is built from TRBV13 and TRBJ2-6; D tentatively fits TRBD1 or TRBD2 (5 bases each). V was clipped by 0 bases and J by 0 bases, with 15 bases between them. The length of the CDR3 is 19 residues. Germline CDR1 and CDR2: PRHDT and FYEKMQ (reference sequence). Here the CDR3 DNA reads TGTGCCAGCAGCTTAGGTCTGGGACCAGCCATCTCTGGGGCCAACGTCCTGACTTTC. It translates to CASSLGLGPAISGANVLTF.

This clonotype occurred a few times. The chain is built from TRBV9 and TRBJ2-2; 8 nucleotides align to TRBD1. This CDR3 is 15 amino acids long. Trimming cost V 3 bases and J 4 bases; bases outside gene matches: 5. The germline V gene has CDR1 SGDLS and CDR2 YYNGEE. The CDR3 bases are TGTGCCAGCAGCGACCAGGGGGCGGTCACCGGGGAGCTGTTTTTT. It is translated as CASSDQGAVTGELFF. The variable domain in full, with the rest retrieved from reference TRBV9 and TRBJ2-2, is DSGVTQTPKHLITATGQRVTLRCSPRSGDLSVYWYQQSLDQGLQFLIQYYNGEERAKGNILERFSAQQFPDLHSELNLSSLELGDSALYFCASSDQGAVTGELFFGEGSRLTVL.

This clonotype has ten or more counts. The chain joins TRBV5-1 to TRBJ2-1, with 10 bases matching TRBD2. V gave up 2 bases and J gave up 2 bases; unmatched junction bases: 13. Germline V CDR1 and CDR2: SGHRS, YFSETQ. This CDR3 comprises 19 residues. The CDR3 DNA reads TGCGCCAGCAGCTTATTGCCCTCTACTAGCGGGAACGCCTACAATGAGCAGTTCTTC. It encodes CASSLLPSTSGNAYNEQFF.

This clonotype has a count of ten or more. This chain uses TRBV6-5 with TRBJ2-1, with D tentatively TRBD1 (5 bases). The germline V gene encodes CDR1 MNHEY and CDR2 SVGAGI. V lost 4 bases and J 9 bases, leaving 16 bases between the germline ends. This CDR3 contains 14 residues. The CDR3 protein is CASSWAVQGFEQFF. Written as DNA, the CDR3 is TGTGCCAGCAGTTGGGCGGTCCAGGGATTTGAGCAGTTCTTC.

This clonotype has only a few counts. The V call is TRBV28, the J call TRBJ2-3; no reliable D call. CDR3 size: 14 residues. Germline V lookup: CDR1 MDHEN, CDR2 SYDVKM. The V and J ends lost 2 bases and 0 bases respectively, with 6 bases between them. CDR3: CASSLLQSTDTQYF. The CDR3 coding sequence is TGTGCCAGCAGTTTACTGCAGAGCACAGATACGCAGTATTTT.

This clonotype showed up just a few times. The CDR3 loop is CASSLGSVGKNIQYF. DNA of the CDR3: TGTGCCAGCAGCTTAGGATCTGTGGGCAAAAACATTCAGTACTTC. The gene calls are TRBV7-2 and TRBJ2-4; D unresolved. Trimming took 1 base from V and 3 from J, leaving 10 bases between them. CDR1 is SGHTA, CDR2 FQGNSA, per germline. This CDR3 is built from 15 residues.

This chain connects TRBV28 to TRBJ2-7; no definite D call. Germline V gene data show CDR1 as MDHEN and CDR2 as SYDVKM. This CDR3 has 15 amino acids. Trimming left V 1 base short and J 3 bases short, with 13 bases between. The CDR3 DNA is TGTGCCAGCAGTTTATTCCCAGGAAGAGTCTACGAGCAGTACGTC. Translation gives CASSLFPGRVYEQYV.

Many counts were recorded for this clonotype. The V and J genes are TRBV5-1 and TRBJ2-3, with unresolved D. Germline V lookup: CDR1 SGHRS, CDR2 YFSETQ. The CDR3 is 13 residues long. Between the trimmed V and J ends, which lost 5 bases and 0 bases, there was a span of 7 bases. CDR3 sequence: CASRPDSTDTQYF. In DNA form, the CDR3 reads TGCGCCAGCAGGCCCGACAGCACAGATACGCAGTATTTT.